These 30 T cell receptor beta chains originate from one sample sequenced in a study of low-dose radiotherapy and immunotherapy resistance in tumors. For amplifying TCRs, the PCR ran for about 20 cycles with Phusion, which was used together with a constant-region primer and the adapter on the V primers. TCRdb passed the reads through MiXCR, listing each CDR3 protein once. This repertoire shows approximately 52,000 distinct CDR3 sequences, approximately 35% found once; its top ten account for roughly 8.2%. As for time point: after trial treatment. The treatment is: LDRT plus nivolumab, ipilimumab, low-dose cyclophosphamide and aspirin (RACIN trial). The sequences come from PBMCs, collected after low-dose radiotherapy plus immunotherapy. The receptor set was obtained from a male donor with rectosigmoid adenocarcinoma.

Only a few counts were recorded for this clonotype. This chain uses TRBV6-2 or TRBV6-3 with TRBJ1-1; possible D gene TRBD1, 5 bases. The germline gives CDR1 MNHEY, CDR2 SVGEGT. The CDR3 has 15 amino acids. Deletions cut 0 bases from V and 10 bases from J, with 18 bases between. CDR3 nucleotide sequence: TGTGCCAGCAGTTACTCGATATCAGGGTCCCTTGCAGCTTTCTTT. It codes for CASSYSISGSLAAFF.

Many counts were recorded for this clonotype. CDR3 nucleotides: TGCAGCGTTCATGGACTGGCCTCCGAGCAGTACTTC. Its translation is CSVHGLASEQYF. The rearrangement links TRBV29-1 to TRBJ2-7; the D gene is possibly TRBD2 (5 bases). CDR1 is SQVTM, CDR2 ANQGSEA, per germline. V was pared by 5 bases and J by 6 bases, with 14 bases between. There are 12 residues in the CDR3.

The chain employs TRBV4-2 and TRBJ2-1; D uncertain. The V and J ends lost 0 bases and 8 bases respectively, with 11 bases between them. The CDR3 contains 14 residues. The V gene's germline CDR1 is LGHNA and CDR2 YNFKEQ. For the CDR3, the DNA is TGTGCCAGCAGCCAAGAGTCGGCTCTCGATGAGCAGTTCTTC. It codes for CASSQESALDEQFF.

This clonotype was observed at least ten times. The chain recombines TRBV4-1 with TRBJ2-6; 7 positions agree with TRBD1. The CDR3 runs to 15 residues. Germline trimming cut 5 bases from V and 4 bases from J; bases unmatched to any gene: 5. Looked up from germline, CDR1 is MGHRA and CDR2 is YSYEKL. CDR3 in amino acids: CASSLRQGGANVLTF. Written as DNA, the CDR3 is TGCGCCAGCAGCTTAAGACAGGGAGGGGCCAACGTCCTGACTTTC.

V and J are TRBV11-2 and TRBJ1-6; D possibly corresponds to TRBD1 (6 bases). V was clipped by 0 bases and J by 4 bases, with 7 bases between them. The germline V gene has CDR1 SGHAT and CDR2 FQNNGV. The CDR3 is 15 residues long. The CDR3 DNA reads as TGTGCCAGCAGCTTAGAGACAGGATATAATTCACCCCTCCACTTT. Its protein is CASSLETGYNSPLHF. The variable domain in full, completed from reference TRBV11-2 and TRBJ1-6, reads EAGVAQSPRYKIIEKRQSVAFWCNPISGHATLYWYQQILGQGPKLLIQFQNNGVVDDSQLPKDRFSAERLKGVDSTLKIQPAKLEDSAVYLCASSLETGYNSPLHFGNGTRLTVT.

This clonotype was detected ten times or more. V gene TRBV6-2 or TRBV6-3 combines with J gene TRBJ2-7; D possibly corresponds to TRBD2 (6 bases). Trimming cost V 3 bases and J 0 bases, with 12 bases left between them. The germline gives CDR1 MNHEY, CDR2 SVGEGT. CDR3 length: 15 amino acids. CDR3 sequence (DNA): TGTGCCAGCAGTTATGCGGCGGGGAGCTCCTACGAGCAGTACTTC. Translating gives CASSYAAGSSYEQYF.

V gene TRBV4-1 combines with J gene TRBJ1-5; TRBD1 matches at 7 bases. The V and J ends lost 0 bases and 7 bases, in that order; junction bases with no gene match: 6. CDR3 size: 15 residues. Germline V lookup: CDR1 MGHRA, CDR2 YSYEKL. CDR3 nucleotide sequence: TGCGCCAGCAGCCAAGACAGGGGGAACGACCAGCCCCAGCATTTT. It codes for CASSQDRGNDQPQHF.

This chain links TRBV6-6 with TRBJ1-5, with TRBD1 matching 9 bases. The CDR3 spans 17 residues. Germline V CDR1 and CDR2: MNHNY, SVGAGI (reference sequence). The ends lost 6 bases at V and 2 bases at J; junction bases unmatched: 11. The CDR3 here is CASRSSPGQGRNQPQHF. The DNA of the CDR3 is TGTGCCAGCAGATCCTCTCCGGGACAGGGTCGCAATCAGCCCCAGCATTTT.

This chain connects TRBV27 to TRBJ1-2, with a weak D call TRBD1 (5 bases). Germline assignment: CDR1 MNHEY and CDR2 SMNVEV (reference sequence). Deletions cut 10 bases from V and 4 bases from J, with 13 bases between. The CDR3 totals 12 residues. Here the CDR3 reads CATKDSLYGYTF. Written as DNA, the CDR3 is TGTGCCACCAAAGACAGCCTCTATGGCTACACCTTC.

The chain couples TRBV5-4 to TRBJ1-2; 9 nucleotides align to TRBD1. V dropped 4 bases and J dropped 2; count of bases not matched to a gene: 3. Germline V gives CDR1 SGHNT, CDR2 YYREEE (reference sequence). The CDR3 spans 14 residues. The CDR3 DNA reads TGTGCCAGCAGCACAGGGGGCGGAAACTATGGCTACACCTTC. It specifies CASSTGGGNYGYTF.

This clonotype was counted many times. This sequence joins TRBV4-3 and TRBJ2-5; weak D call: TRBD1 (6 bases). Per germline, CDR1 LGHNA and CDR2 YSLEER. Trimming pared 0 bases from V and 4 bases from J, leaving 12 bases between. The CDR3 runs to 15 residues. The CDR3 coding sequence is TGCGCCAGCAGCCAAGATGGAGTCAGGGGAGAGACCCAGTACTTC. This gives the protein CASSQDGVRGETQYF.

This clonotype has a count of ten or more. V is TRBV29-1 and J is TRBJ1-1; D unclear. V was clipped by 0 bases and J by 8 bases, with 13 bases between them. This CDR3 spans 13 amino acids. Germline loops: CDR1 SQVTM, CDR2 ANQGSEA. The CDR3 is CSVEDHPGSEAFF. The CDR3 DNA reads as TGCAGCGTTGAAGATCACCCGGGCTCAGAAGCTTTCTTT.

In its sample, this clonotype was seen many times. The chain has TRBV11-2 and TRBJ2-1; weak D call: TRBD1 (5 bases). Trimming cost V 4 bases and J 12 bases, with 13 bases left between them. The CDR3 covers 12 residues. In germline, CDR1 is SGHAT, CDR2 FQNNGV. The CDR3 sequence is CASSSQAQGQFF. CDR3 DNA: TGTGCCAGCAGCTCCCAGGCGCAGGGGCAGTTCTTC.

The chain is built from TRBV10-2 and TRBJ2-7, with D uncertain. CDR3 length: 11 amino acids. Trimming cost V 6 bases and J 4 bases, with 7 bases left between them. The germline V gene has CDR1 WSHSY and CDR2 SAAADI. The chain's CDR3 is CASSEKYEQYF. CDR3 DNA sequence: TGCGCCAGCAGCGAGAAATACGAGCAGTACTTC.

This clonotype is medium-sized. The chain combines TRBV5-1 with TRBJ2-1; 7 nucleotides match TRBD1. Per the germline V gene, CDR1 is SGHRS and CDR2 is YFSETQ. V trimming: 2 bases; J trimming: 4 bases; junction bases outside the gene matches: 3. This CDR3 contains 14 residues. Here the CDR3 reads CASSLQGSYNEQFF. The CDR3 DNA reads TGCGCCAGCAGCTTACAGGGGTCATACAATGAGCAGTTCTTC.

V usage is TRBV7-2 and J usage is TRBJ1-1; no clear D gene. CDR1 and CDR2 from the germline V gene are SGHTA and FQGNSA. Deletions cut 5 bases from V and 1 base from J, with 11 bases between. This CDR3 has 14 residues. The CDR3 loop reads CASSRRTANTEAFF. In nucleotides, the CDR3 is TGTGCCAGCAGCCGGAGGACGGCGAACACTGAAGCTTTCTTT.

This clonotype was observed at least ten times. V is TRBV4-3 and J is TRBJ1-1; no clear D. Trimming pared 4 bases from V and 3 bases from J, leaving 12 bases between. Germline V gives CDR1 LGHNA, CDR2 YSLEER. This CDR3 comprises 14 residues. The CDR3 DNA reads as TGCGCCAGCAGCCGAAAAATGACGGACACTGAAGCTTTCTTT. It codes for CASSRKMTDTEAFF.

The chain links TRBV28 to TRBJ2-6; D could derive from TRBD1 or TRBD2 (5 bases each). The CDR3 has 15 residues. The V gene's germline CDR1 is MDHEN and CDR2 SYDVKM. V lost 3 bases, J lost 0 bases, and 6 bases lay in between. In nucleotides, the CDR3 is TGTGCCAGCAGTTTTGGGACCTCTGGGGCCAACGTCCTGACTTTC. Protein sequence: CASSFGTSGANVLTF. Supplemented by reference TRBV28 and TRBJ2-6, the full variable domain reads DVKVTQSSRYLVKRTGEKVFLECVQDMDHENMFWYRQDPGLGLRLIYFSYDVKMKEKGDIPEGYSVSREKKERFSLILESASTNQTSMYLCASSFGTSGANVLTFGAGSRLTVL.

This clonotype was found many times. This rearrangement joins TRBV6-5 to TRBJ2-1; D not resolved. The CDR3 spans 16 residues. Trimming took 2 bases from V and 0 from J, leaving 11 bases between them. CDR1 and CDR2 from the germline V gene are MNHEY and SVGAGI. The CDR3 protein is CASSYGFQDSYNEQFF. The CDR3 DNA sequence: TGTGCCAGCAGTTACGGGTTCCAGGACTCCTACAATGAGCAGTTCTTC.

The rearrangement joins TRBV28 to TRBJ2-7, with D perhaps TRBD2 (5 bases). The V gene's germline CDR1 is MDHEN and CDR2 SYDVKM. This CDR3 contains 13 residues. The V end was cut by 2 bases, the J end by 6 bases, with 11 bases between. The DNA for the CDR3 is TGTGCCAGCAGTTTAAGTAGGAGGACCGAGCAGTACTTC. Translating it yields CASSLSRRTEQYF.

In the case of this clonotype: This likely reflects a read error, since a far larger clone is one base away. The chain carries TRBV14 and TRBJ2-7; 13 nucleotides line up with TRBD2. The CDR3 sequence is 17 residues long. Germline CDR1 and CDR2: SGHDN and FVKESK. After removal of 4 bases from V and 7 bases from J, the junction contained 13 bases not matched to a gene. CDR3 sequence (DNA): TGTGCCAGCAGCCCCTGGACTAGCGGGAGTTCGTACAATGAGCAGTACTTC. Protein: CASSPWTSGSSYNEQYF.

This clonotype turned up a few times. The chain recombines TRBV28 with TRBJ2-6; D might be TRBD2 (6 bases). The CDR3 contains 16 residues. V was pared by 6 bases and J by 4 bases, with 16 bases between. Germline CDR1 and CDR2: MDHEN and SYDVKM. CDR3 DNA: TGTGCCAGCAGAGACCGGGAGCGGAGGGGGGCCAACGTCCTGACTTTC. Its translation is CASRDRERRGANVLTF.

This clonotype was picked up many times. J is TRBJ2-1 and V is TRBV7-9; D is possibly TRBD2 (5 bases). The ends were cut back, 5 bases at V and 9 bases at J, with 11 bases in the middle. The CDR3 is 12 residues long. The germline CDR1 and CDR2 sequences are SEHNR and FQNEAQ (reference sequence). Here the CDR3 DNA reads TGTGCCAGCAGCGCGCCGCGGGCTGAGCAGTTCTTC. Amino acid sequence: CASSAPRAEQFF.

This clonotype was picked up a small number of times. The chain carries TRBV5-6 and TRBJ2-6; TRBD2 matches 7 bases. The ends lost 1 base at V and 3 bases at J; junction bases unmatched: 7. The CDR3 covers 17 residues. Germline CDR1 is SGHDT and CDR2 is YYEEEE. The CDR3 spells CASSLLASGFGANVLTF. CDR3 coding DNA: TGTGCCAGCAGCTTGCTCGCTAGCGGCTTTGGGGCCAACGTCCTGACTTTC.

The chain uses TRBV27 and TRBJ2-3, with 8 bases identical to TRBD1. The junction had 7 bases not matched to a gene; V was cut back by 3 bases and J by 5 bases. The CDR3 is 15 residues long. CDR1 and CDR2 (germline): MNHEY, SMNVEV (reference sequence). In nucleotides, the CDR3 is TGTGCCAGCAGTTTGCCAGGGGGCGAAGAAGATACGCAGTATTTT. It yields the protein CASSLPGGEEDTQYF.

This clonotype came up a few times. The chain uses TRBV7-9 and TRBJ1-5; D not resolved. This CDR3 comprises 13 residues. Germline-derived CDR1 and CDR2 are SEHNR and FQNEAQ (reference sequence). V was trimmed by 1 base and J by 5 bases, leaving 6 bases between them. The CDR3 DNA sequence: TGTGCCAGCAGCTTAGGGCAGGATCAGCCCCAGCATTTT. Its protein product is CASSLGQDQPQHF.

This clonotype was found many times. The CDR3 sequence is CASSDGSSGGTGELFF. DNA for the CDR3: TGTGCCAGCAGTGACGGTAGCTCGGGCGGCACCGGGGAGCTGTTTTTT. The gene calls are TRBV2 and TRBJ2-2; no firm D call. Germline-derived CDR1 and CDR2 are SNHLY and FYNNEI. The CDR3 totals 16 residues. The V end lost 3 bases, the J end lost 4 bases, and 15 bases lay between the germline ends.

At least ten counts were recorded for this clonotype. The V gene is TRBV5-1, the J gene TRBJ2-1, with D possibly TRBD2 on 6 matching bases. V dropped 0 bases and J dropped 0 bases, with 10 bases sitting between them. This CDR3 has 16 amino acids. Germline CDR1 SGHRS, CDR2 YFSETQ. The CDR3 DNA sequence: TGCGCCAGCAGCTTGGGGGGGGTGTACTCCTACAATGAGCAGTTCTTC. It encodes CASSLGGVYSYNEQFF.

This clonotype was observed at least ten times. In DNA, the CDR3 is TGTGCCAGCTCAGGCCCGGGACAGGACTCCTACGAGCAGTACTTC. Residues: CASSGPGQDSYEQYF. V usage is TRBV18 and J usage is TRBJ2-7; 8 positions agree with TRBD1. Germline V gene sequence: CDR1 KGHSH, CDR2 LQKENI. Trimming at V came to 5 bases and at J to 0 bases, leaving 6 bases not matched to a gene. The CDR3 runs 15 residues.

This clonotype has a count of ten or more. This sequence joins TRBV11-2 and TRBJ2-5; tentatively, D is TRBD2 (6 bases). CDR1 is SGHAT and CDR2 is FQNNGV in the germline V gene. The V and J ends lost 5 bases and 4 bases respectively, with 20 bases between them. CDR3 length equals 16 residues. Here the CDR3 DNA reads TGTGCCAGCAGCACTCGTTCAGGGAAGGGAGGAGAGACCCAGTACTTC. Amino acid sequence: CASSTRSGKGGETQYF.